A selection of T cell receptor beta chains follows, all from one sample in a study of cytomegalovirus exposure and HLA in healthy donors. Assay: immunoSEQ multiplex PCR; the TCRdb copy retains only in-frame clones and omits some. The data show 150,000 or so clones, over 60% seen once. Sequencing input: PBMCs. These receptors were taken from a man aged 40-49 years in good health and CMV-seropositive. The CDR3 runs from the conserved cysteine through the conserved F or W. D genes are given only for firm matches. Size values are once, few and many counts, or a class for expanded clones, and some rows have none.

CDR3 DNA: TGTGCCTGGAGTGTGTCGGGGTCTGGGGTATATGGCTACACCTTC; CDR3 protein: CAWSVSGSGVYGYTF; J gene: TRBJ1-2; D gene: .; V gene: TRBV30; clone size: .
CDR3 DNA: TGTGCCAGCAGTTTCCTAACCGGGGGGGAAAAACTGTTTTTT; CDR3 protein: CASSFLTGGEKLFF; J gene: TRBJ1-4; D gene: .; V gene: TRBV2; clone size: .
CDR3 DNA: TGTGCCAGTAGTATAGAAGAGGGAGGGCCCAATGAGCAGTTCTTC; CDR3 protein: CASSIEEGGPNEQFF; J gene: TRBJ2-1; D gene: TRBD2; V gene: TRBV19; clone size: few
CDR3 DNA: TGTGCCAGCAGCGAGGGACTAGCGGACACCGGGGAGCTGTTTTTT; CDR3 protein: CASSEGLADTGELFF; J gene: TRBJ2-2; D gene: TRBD2; V gene: TRBV7-9; clone size: few
CDR3 DNA: TGTGCCAGCAGAGCCGGGACAGGGACATTGGAGACCCAGTACTTC; CDR3 protein: CASRAGTGTLETQYF; J gene: TRBJ2-5; D gene: TRBD1; V gene: TRBV2; clone size: .
CDR3 DNA: TGTGCCAGCAGTCCACAGAGTTCGAACACTGAAGCTTTCTTT; CDR3 protein: CASSPQSSNTEAFF; J gene: TRBJ1-1; D gene: .; V gene: TRBV27; clone size: .
CDR3 DNA: TGTGCCAGCAGTGAGAAGGGGTGGGAGCAGTACTTC; CDR3 protein: CASSEKGWEQYF; J gene: TRBJ2-7; D gene: .; V gene: TRBV6-1; clone size: once
CDR3 DNA: TGTGCCAGCAGCGTCGAGGGTTACAATGAGCAGTTCTTC; CDR3 protein: CASSVEGYNEQFF; J gene: TRBJ2-1; D gene: .; V gene: TRBV9; clone size: few
CDR3 DNA: TGTGCCAGTAGTACAGGGGGCATCACTGAAGCTTTCTTT; CDR3 protein: CASSTGGITEAFF; J gene: TRBJ1-1; D gene: TRBD1; V gene: TRBV19; clone size: .
CDR3 DNA: TGTGCCAGCAGCCTAACAGGGGCTAACACTGAAGCTTTCTTT; CDR3 protein: CASSLTGANTEAFF; J gene: TRBJ1-1; D gene: TRBD1; V gene: TRBV5-4; clone size: .
CDR3 DNA: TGCGCCAGCAGCTTGGAAGCGGGAGGGCCTGGTAATGAGCAGTTCTTC; CDR3 protein: CASSLEAGGPGNEQFF; J gene: TRBJ2-1; D gene: TRBD2; V gene: TRBV5-1; clone size: .
CDR3 DNA: TGTGCCAGTAGTATTGAAGGGGGCCCCTCTGGGGCCAACGTCCTGACTTTC; CDR3 protein: CASSIEGGPSGANVLTF; J gene: TRBJ2-6; D gene: TRBD1; V gene: TRBV19; clone size: .
CDR3 DNA: TGTGCTAGTGGTTTGGACGGGACAGGGGACTATGGCTACACCTTC; CDR3 protein: CASGLDGTGDYGYTF; J gene: TRBJ1-2; D gene: TRBD1; V gene: TRBV12-5; clone size: .
CDR3 DNA: TGTGCCAGCAGCAAAGCACCGGCTAGCGGGCACAATGAGCAGTTCTTC; CDR3 protein: CASSKAPASGHNEQFF; J gene: TRBJ2-1; D gene: .; V gene: TRBV21-1; clone size: .
CDR3 DNA: TGCGCCAGCAGTGAGTCTTCTAGCGGGAGCAATGAGCAGTTCTTC; CDR3 protein: CASSESSSGSNEQFF; J gene: TRBJ2-1; D gene: TRBD2; V gene: TRBV10-1; clone size: .
CDR3 DNA: TGTGCCAGCAGTAACCGGGACAGAGCCACAGATACGCAGTATTTT; CDR3 protein: CASSNRDRATDTQYF; J gene: TRBJ2-3; D gene: TRBD1; V gene: TRBV6-6; clone size: .
CDR3 DNA: TGTGCCAGCAGCTTGGGGTCCGGGACAGGGGGTTCCTACGAGCAGTACTTC; CDR3 protein: CASSLGSGTGGSYEQYF; J gene: TRBJ2-7; D gene: TRBD1; V gene: TRBV5-6; clone size: .
CDR3 DNA: TGTGCCAGCAGTCGCGACAGGGGGGTTGGCACCATATATTTT; CDR3 protein: CASSRDRGVGTIYF; J gene: TRBJ1-3; D gene: TRBD1; V gene: TRBV7-9; clone size: .
CDR3 DNA: TGTGCCAGCAGCTCCCGTGACTACGCGGGAGGTTCCTACAATGAGCAGTTCTTC; CDR3 protein: CASSSRDYAGGSYNEQFF; J gene: TRBJ2-1; D gene: TRBD2; V gene: TRBV7-2; clone size: .
CDR3 DNA: TGTGCCAGCTCACCACCCTCAGGAGGGAGTGGAAACACCATATATTTT; CDR3 protein: CASSPPSGGSGNTIYF; J gene: TRBJ1-3; D gene: .; V gene: TRBV18; clone size: .
CDR3 DNA: TGTGCCAGCAGTTACGGGCGTAGGGAAAAACTGTTTTTT; CDR3 protein: CASSYGRREKLFF; J gene: TRBJ1-4; D gene: .; V gene: TRBV6-5; clone size: .
CDR3 DNA: TGTGCCACCAGGACTAGCGGGAACACCGGGGAGCTGTTTTTT; CDR3 protein: CATRTSGNTGELFF; J gene: TRBJ2-2; D gene: TRBD2; V gene: TRBV6-6; clone size: once
CDR3 DNA: TGTGCCAGCAGGCTGGACATGAACACTGAAGCTTTCTTT; CDR3 protein: CASRLDMNTEAFF; J gene: TRBJ1-1; D gene: .; V gene: TRBV2; clone size: .
CDR3 DNA: TGTGCCAGCAGCCTACTAGCGGGAGGGTCAGATACGCAGTATTTT; CDR3 protein: CASSLLAGGSDTQYF; J gene: TRBJ2-3; D gene: TRBD2; V gene: TRBV11-2; clone size: few
CDR3 DNA: TGTGCCAGCAGCTTGATTATGGGGGGACTAGCGGGTGTTGAGCAGTACTTC; CDR3 protein: CASSLIMGGLAGVEQYF; J gene: TRBJ2-7; D gene: TRBD2; V gene: TRBV11-2; clone size: .
CDR3 DNA: TGTGCCAGCAGCTTTAGAGGGACTAGCGGGGAGGATGAGCAGTTCTTC; CDR3 protein: CASSFRGTSGEDEQFF; J gene: TRBJ2-1; D gene: TRBD2; V gene: TRBV7-2; clone size: .
CDR3 DNA: TGCGCCAGCAGCCGCCGACAGGGGATGAACACTGAAGCTTTCTTT; CDR3 protein: CASSRRQGMNTEAFF; J gene: TRBJ1-1; D gene: TRBD1; V gene: TRBV4-1; clone size: .
CDR3 DNA: TGTGCCAGTAGTCCCAACAACAATGAGCAGTTCTTC; CDR3 protein: CASSPNNNEQFF; J gene: TRBJ2-1; D gene: .; V gene: TRBV19; clone size: .
CDR3 DNA: TGCGCCAACAGCTTGGGCCCGGGACTAGCATCGGAGACCCAGTACTTC; CDR3 protein: CANSLGPGLASETQYF; J gene: TRBJ2-5; D gene: TRBD2; V gene: TRBV5-1; clone size: .
CDR3 DNA: TGTGCCAGCAGCGTAGATGGACATCCTAATGAAAAACTGTTTTTT; CDR3 protein: CASSVDGHPNEKLFF; J gene: TRBJ1-4; D gene: .; V gene: TRBV9; clone size: once
CDR3 DNA: TGTGCCAGCAGCTTGGAATGGAGGACTAGCCTCTCAGATACGCAGTATTTT; CDR3 protein: CASSLEWRTSLSDTQYF; J gene: TRBJ2-3; D gene: TRBD2; V gene: TRBV5-8; clone size: .
CDR3 DNA: TGTGCCAGCAGTGGGGGCAGGGGTTACGGTGAAAAACTGTTTTTT; CDR3 protein: CASSGGRGYGEKLFF; J gene: TRBJ1-4; D gene: .; V gene: TRBV14; clone size: .
CDR3 DNA: TGTGCCAGCAGTGAATACGGGGGGTCGTATACCGGGGAGCTGTTTTTT; CDR3 protein: CASSEYGGSYTGELFF; J gene: TRBJ2-2; D gene: TRBD2; V gene: TRBV6-1; clone size: .
CDR3 DNA: TGTGCCAGCAGCTTGGCAACTAGCGGGGCCTACGAGCAGTACTTC; CDR3 protein: CASSLATSGAYEQYF; J gene: TRBJ2-7; D gene: TRBD2; V gene: TRBV5-4; clone size: .
CDR3 DNA: TGTGCCAGCGGTGAACTCGGGAGATCCAATGAGCAGTTCTTC; CDR3 protein: CASGELGRSNEQFF; J gene: TRBJ2-1; D gene: .; V gene: TRBV25-1; clone size: .
CDR3 DNA: TGTTCCAGCAGCCCGGGGGTTTTGGGGAGCAGCAATCAGCCCCAGCATTTT; CDR3 protein: CSSSPGVLGSSNQPQHF; J gene: TRBJ1-5; D gene: .; V gene: TRBV7-9; clone size: .